A single sample is the source of the 24 T cell receptor beta chains below, sequenced in a study of T cell responses to AZD1222 COVID-19 vaccine. Repertoires were generated with immunoSEQ multiplex PCR, while TCRdb's copy carries only in-frame clones and drops some. This sample has around 250,000 clones; over 85% occur once, and the top ten carry approximately 0.52%. This sample comprised peripheral blood, obtained on day 0 of AZD1222 vaccination. Every receptor here comes from an adult in good health.

The CDR3 DNA reads as TGCGCCAGCAGCTTGGTAGGGACACTATACAATGAGCAGTTCTTC. Translating it yields CASSLVGTLYNEQFF. The chain couples TRBV5-1 to TRBJ2-1; TRBD1 is a possible D gene (6 bases). The CDR3 contains 15 residues. Trimming left V 0 bases short and J 4 bases short, with 11 bases between. CDR1 SGHRS and CDR2 YFSETQ come from the germline V gene.

The chain links TRBV20-1 to TRBJ2-7; D possibly corresponds to TRBD1 (5 bases). The germline V and J ends were trimmed by 5 bases and 4 bases, with 6 bases remaining between them. This CDR3 contains 10 residues. Germline assignment: CDR1 DFQATT and CDR2 SNEGSKA (reference sequence). As DNA, the CDR3 is TGCAGTGCTCCAGGGTACGAGCAGTACTTC. This encodes CSAPGYEQYF.

This chain links TRBV27 with TRBJ1-5; 10 nucleotides line up with TRBD1. The germline V gene has CDR1 MNHEY and CDR2 SMNVEV (reference sequence). With 5 bases clipped from V and 6 bases from J, the junction kept 7 bases outside the gene matches. The CDR3 has 15 residues. CDR3 in amino acids: CASSTGQGISQPQHF. The CDR3, as DNA: TGTGCCAGCAGTACGGGACAGGGGATAAGTCAGCCCCAGCATTTT.

The gene calls are TRBV27 and TRBJ2-1, with no clear D. The V gene's germline CDR1 is MNHEY and CDR2 SMNVEV (reference sequence). This CDR3 has 15 amino acids. V was clipped by 1 base and J by 0 bases, with 7 bases between them. DNA of the CDR3: TGTGCCAGCAGTTTATGGCGGAGCTCCTACAATGAGCAGTTCTTC. Encoded protein: CASSLWRSSYNEQFF.

The V call is TRBV11-3, the J call TRBJ2-1; D uncertain. CDR1 and CDR2 (germline): SGHNT, YENEEA. V lost 1 base, J lost 10 bases, and 8 bases lay in between. This CDR3 spans 12 amino acids. The CDR3 is CASSLGVGEQFF. As DNA, the CDR3 is TGTGCCAGCAGCTTAGGTGTTGGCGAGCAGTTCTTC.

For the CDR3, the DNA is TGTGCCAGCAGTGAAGCGCTAGAAGAGCAGTACTTC. It codes for CASSEALEEQYF. The J gene is TRBJ2-7, the V gene TRBV6-1; D not certain. Germline CDR1 and CDR2: MNHNS and SASEGT. The CDR3 runs to 12 residues. Deletions cut 0 bases from V and 7 bases from J, with 7 bases between.

This chain links TRBV12-3 or TRBV12-4 with TRBJ1-1, with D tentatively TRBD1 (5 bases). V lost 6 bases to trimming and J lost 1 base, with 9 bases between them. This CDR3 has 13 residues. The chain's CDR3 is CASRVGGNTEAFF. The CDR3 DNA is TGTGCCAGCAGGGTCGGGGGGAACACTGAAGCTTTCTTT.

The genes are TRBV5-8 and TRBJ2-7, with 8 bases fitting TRBD1. The CDR3 sequence is 15 residues long. The J segment lost 0 bases and the V segment lost 4 bases, leaving 6 bases of the junction unmatched. Germline-derived CDR1 and CDR2 are SGHTS and YDEGEE. This chain's CDR3 is CASSDTGQASYEQYF. The DNA for the CDR3 is TGTGCCAGCAGCGACACGGGACAGGCCTCCTACGAGCAGTACTTC.

The CDR3 sequence: CASKLGQGVAWAFF. In nucleotides, the CDR3 is TGTGCCAGCAAGCTCGGACAGGGGGTAGCTTGGGCTTTCTTT. The V gene is TRBV2, the J gene TRBJ1-1; 10 positions match TRBD1. The length of the CDR3 is 14 residues. Trimming removed 7 bases from V and 11 bases from J; junction bases left unmatched: 13. The germline V gene has CDR1 SNHLY and CDR2 FYNNEI.

This chain links TRBV7-9 with TRBJ2-1; possible D gene TRBD1, 5 bases. Trimming left V 4 bases short and J 4 bases short, with 14 bases between. Germline assignment: CDR1 SEHNR and CDR2 FQNEAQ (reference sequence). CDR3 length equals 15 residues. For the CDR3, the DNA is TGTGCCAGCAGCTCCCGCAGGGATTTTTACAATGAGCAGTTCTTC. Amino acid sequence: CASSSRRDFYNEQFF. The complete variable domain, with remaining parts taken from reference TRBV7-9 and TRBJ2-1, reads DTGVSQNPRHKITKRGQNVTFRCDPISEHNRLYWYRQTLGQGPEFLTYFQNEAQLEKSRLLSDRFSAERPKGSFSTLEIQRTEQGDSAMYLCASSSRRDFYNEQFFGPGTRLTVL.

The table lists this clone with a few counts. The rearrangement uses TRBV20-1 and TRBJ1-3; D is ambiguous. V was trimmed by 3 bases and J by 9 bases, leaving 9 bases between them. The germline V gene has CDR1 DFQATT and CDR2 SNEGSKA (reference sequence). The length of the CDR3 is 11 residues. Written as DNA, the CDR3 is TGCAGTGCTAGCAACCGTGGCACCATATATTTT. It specifies CSASNRGTIYF.

V usage is TRBV5-6 and J usage is TRBJ1-6; D gene unclear. CDR1 is SGHDT, CDR2 YYEEEE, per germline. Trimming cost V 2 bases and J 8 bases, with 14 bases left between them. The CDR3 loop spans 15 amino acids. The CDR3 DNA follows: TGTGCCAGCAGCTTACCCTCAACTGGGTATTCACCCCTCCACTTT. Protein: CASSLPSTGYSPLHF.

This sequence joins TRBV15 and TRBJ1-2, with 7 bases aligning to TRBD1. The CDR3 has 15 residues. The V segment lost 1 base and the J segment 2 bases; nucleotides outside the gene matches: 4. Per the germline V gene, CDR1 is LNHNV and CDR2 is YYDKDF (reference sequence). The CDR3 DNA sequence: TGTGCCACCAGCAGAGGAATGACAGGGAACTATGGCTACACCTTC. Encoded protein: CATSRGMTGNYGYTF.

V and J are TRBV27 and TRBJ2-7, with D maybe TRBD2 (5 bases). Germline lookup yields CDR1 MNHEY and CDR2 SMNVEV (reference sequence). CDR3 length equals 16 residues. The V end lost 4 bases, the J end lost 3 bases, and 19 bases lay between the germline ends. The chain's CDR3 is CASSSPKGAHIYEQYF. CDR3 DNA sequence: TGTGCCAGCAGTTCCCCCAAGGGAGCCCATATCTACGAGCAGTACTTC.

The chain is built from TRBV4-1 and TRBJ1-2, with D unclear. CDR1 is MGHRA and CDR2 is YSYEKL in the germline V gene. Trimming left V 1 base short and J 9 bases short, with 6 bases between. The CDR3 contains 11 residues. The CDR3 region has the DNA TGCGCCAGCAGCCAAGGGGAGCGCTACACCTTC. It yields the protein CASSQGERYTF.

This clone came up once. The rearrangement links TRBV7-6 to TRBJ2-3; D gene ambiguous. CDR1 and CDR2 from the germline V gene are SGHVS and FNYEAQ. The CDR3 is 13 residues long. Trimming removed 2 bases at V and 1 base at J, with 4 bases between. CDR3 DNA sequence: TGTGCCAGCAGCTTATTGGGCACAGATACGCAGTATTTT. Amino acid sequence: CASSLLGTDTQYF.

The chain links TRBV7-9 to TRBJ2-2; D uncertain. The V end was cut by 2 bases, the J end by 6 bases, with 10 bases between. CDR3 size: 14 residues. Germline-derived CDR1 and CDR2 are SEHNR and FQNEAQ (reference sequence). The CDR3 reads CASSLSEPSGELFF. In nucleotides, the CDR3 is TGTGCCAGCAGCTTAAGCGAGCCCTCCGGGGAGCTGTTTTTT.

The gene calls are TRBV5-1 and TRBJ2-1, with 10 nucleotides matching TRBD2. V gave up 0 bases and J gave up 5 bases; unmatched junction bases: 2. The CDR3 contains 15 residues. Germline CDR1 SGHRS, CDR2 YFSETQ. The CDR3 DNA is TGCGCCAGCAGCTTGGGAAGCGGGGGGGACAATGAGCAGTTCTTC. Translating it yields CASSLGSGGDNEQFF.

The chain couples TRBV11-2 to TRBJ2-3; the D gene is possibly TRBD2 (5 bases). V lost 8 bases and J lost 0, with 18 bases in between. The CDR3 has 16 residues. CDR1 is SGHAT and CDR2 is FQNNGV in the germline V gene. CDR3 nucleotide sequence: TGTGCCAGCGGGCGGGCCTTCTGGGCTAGCACAGATACGCAGTATTTT. It translates to CASGRAFWASTDTQYF. Combining the CDR3 with reference TRBV11-2 and TRBJ2-3 gives the whole variable domain EAGVAQSPRYKIIEKRQSVAFWCNPISGHATLYWYQQILGQGPKLLIQFQNNGVVDDSQLPKDRFSAERLKGVDSTLKIQPAKLEDSAVYLCASGRAFWASTDTQYFGPGTRLTVL.

In regard to this clone: Other DNA sequences in this specimen translate into the identical CDR3. V is TRBV20-1 and J is TRBJ1-5; no firm D call. V shed 3 bases and J shed 1 base, with 4 bases lying between them. The CDR3 sequence is 12 residues long. Per the germline V gene, CDR1 is DFQATT and CDR2 is SNEGSKA (reference sequence). This CDR3 is CSASRSNQPQHF. DNA for the CDR3: TGCAGTGCTAGTAGAAGCAATCAGCCCCAGCATTTT.

The chain carries TRBV28 and TRBJ1-3, with 9 positions matching TRBD1. V gave up 1 base and J gave up 0 bases; unmatched junction bases: 4. CDR1 is MDHEN, CDR2 SYDVKM, per germline. The CDR3 consists of 17 residues. CDR3 amino acids: CASSLLGTGRSGNTIYF. The DNA of the CDR3 is TGTGCCAGCAGTTTATTGGGGACAGGGCGCTCTGGAAACACCATATATTTT.

This clone was picked up a small number of times. The chain recombines TRBV6-1 with TRBJ2-7; TRBD1 matches 7 bases. The CDR3 has 15 residues. Germline loops: CDR1 MNHNS, CDR2 SASEGT. With V trimmed by 1 base and J by 7 bases, 10 bases remained unmatched. The chain's CDR3 is CASSEDPTGAREQYF. In DNA form, the CDR3 reads TGTGCCAGCAGTGAAGACCCCACAGGGGCTCGAGAGCAGTACTTC.

This clone was seen just once. This chain joins TRBV6-1 and TRBJ2-7; TRBD2 agrees at 7 bases. CDR1 is MNHNS and CDR2 is SASEGT in the germline V gene. CDR3 length: 14 residues. After removal of 2 bases from V and 6 bases from J, the junction contained 7 bases not matched to a gene. The CDR3 sequence is CASSESAGAGEQYF. CDR3 DNA: TGTGCCAGCAGTGAATCGGCGGGAGCTGGCGAGCAGTACTTC.

CDR3 loop: CASSSGGWSWGQETQYF. CDR3 in DNA: TGTGCCAGCAGCTCCGGGGGGTGGAGTTGGGGTCAAGAGACCCAGTACTTC. The V call is TRBV7-9, the J call TRBJ2-5; the match to TRBD2 covers 7 bases. Germline V lookup: CDR1 SEHNR, CDR2 FQNEAQ (reference sequence). V trimming: 4 bases; J trimming: 2 bases; junction bases outside the gene matches: 13. The CDR3 totals 17 residues.